This record concerns one T cell receptor beta chain sequence. At one end, the junction sequence differs from germline, possibly due to a read error. Other DNA variants within this sample encode the same CDR3. This entry belongs to a study of cytomegalovirus exposure and HLA in healthy donors. The PCR employed 60 Vbeta primers together with 13 Jbeta primers. Generated by immunoSEQ multiplex PCR, the TCRdb table keeps only in-frame clones and is missing some. Here the sample spans 150,000 to 200,000 clones, approximately 81% being singletons. This CDR3 comprises 14 residues. Germline values: CDR1 MNHEY, CDR2 SVGAGI.

The sequenced sample was PBMCs. This TCR was sampled from a male donor in good health and CMV-seronegative. The chain links TRBV6-5 to TRBJ1-5; 10 bases line up with TRBD1. The CDR3 spells CASRQGALDQPQHF. The CDR3 bases are TGCGCCAGCAGACAGGGGGCACTTGATCAGCCCCAGCATTTT.